Below are 11 T cell receptor beta chains sequenced from a single sample in a study of identical twins. One entry per CDR3 protein, called by TCRdb with MiXCR from the 5' RACE reads. The table lists just under 550,000 distinct CDR3 sequences, about 15% of them singletons. Separately, the same data were catalogued under a study of yellow fever vaccine responses in identical twins.

The sample consisted of CD4+ T cells sorted from blood. The receptor source for this set is a woman younger than 30 in good health.

The rearrangement links TRBV3-1 to TRBJ2-2, with 8 bases fitting TRBD2. Per germline, CDR1 LGHDT and CDR2 YNNKEL (reference sequence). The CDR3 totals 17 residues. V lost 8 bases, J lost 4 bases, and 15 bases stayed unmatched. Here the CDR3 DNA reads TGTGCCAGCGCGAGCCGACTAGCGCGAACGGGCACCGGGGAGCTGTTTTTT. Translating it yields CASASRLARTGTGELFF.

This clonotype was detected only a few times. The V and J genes are TRBV12-3 or TRBV12-4 and TRBJ1-2; a possible D gene is TRBD1 (5 bases). This CDR3 has 14 amino acids. V was trimmed by 1 base and J by 7 bases, leaving 13 bases between them. The CDR3 nucleotides are TGTGCCAGCAGTTTAGTTCAGGGAGGTTTTGGCTACACCTTC. Amino acids: CASSLVQGGFGYTF.

This clonotype showed up just a few times. The chain joins TRBV11-2 to TRBJ2-2, with D tentatively TRBD2 (6 bases). The CDR3 is 18 residues long. With 1 base removed from V and 2 bases from J, the gap between germline ends came to 17 bases. Germline-derived CDR1 and CDR2 are SGHAT and FQNNGV. CDR3 loop: CASSLVYRGLINTGELFF. CDR3 sequence (DNA): TGTGCCAGCAGCTTAGTATATAGGGGACTGATCAACACCGGGGAGCTGTTTTTT.

Concerning this clonotype itself: A much larger clone sits a single nucleotide away, making a read error possible. The chain recombines TRBV15 with TRBJ2-2; D not resolved. This CDR3 has 12 amino acids. Per the germline V gene, CDR1 is LNHNV and CDR2 is YYDKDF (reference sequence). Trimming left V 8 bases short and J 1 base short, with 5 bases between. The CDR3 sequence is CATGRNTGELFF. The CDR3 DNA sequence: TGTGCCACCGGACGGAACACCGGGGAGCTGTTTTTT.

The chain carries TRBV7-6 and TRBJ2-3; D not resolved. V was trimmed by 4 bases and J by 5 bases, leaving 13 bases between them. The CDR3 sequence is 14 residues long. The germline V gene encodes CDR1 SGHVS and CDR2 FNYEAQ. This chain's CDR3 is CASSYGLPQDTQYF. CDR3 DNA sequence: TGTGCCAGCAGCTACGGTCTGCCCCAAGATACGCAGTATTTT.

The chain couples TRBV5-6 to TRBJ2-7; 9 bases are shared with TRBD2. Germline CDR1 reads SGHDT; CDR2 reads YYEEEE. This CDR3 is 17 amino acids long. The V gene end was trimmed by 0 bases and the J gene end by 3 bases; junction bases not matched to a gene: 10. The CDR3 DNA reads TGTGCCAGCAGCTTGGGGGGTATTGCGGGAGGGTTCTACGAGCAGTACTTC. It translates to CASSLGGIAGGFYEQYF.

This clonotype was found a few times. This chain uses TRBV4-2 with TRBJ2-7; D is perhaps TRBD2 (7 bases). The CDR3 length is 15 residues. Between the trimmed V and J ends, which lost 0 bases and 2 bases, there was a span of 11 bases. Germline V gives CDR1 LGHNA, CDR2 YNFKEQ. This CDR3 reads CASSQDQGRAYEQYF. The DNA for the CDR3 is TGTGCCAGCAGCCAAGATCAGGGGAGGGCCTACGAGCAGTACTTC.

A word on this clonotype: One junction end does not reproduce the germline sequence, and a read error may be involved. V gene TRBV6-9 combines with J gene TRBJ2-5, with 8 bases fitting TRBD2. This CDR3 region has 19 residues. Germline V lookup: CDR1 MNHGY, CDR2 SVAAGI. CDR3 DNA: TGTACCAGCAGTTTATTTGGTCCCTCACGGGGGGGGGCGGGAGAGACCCAGTACTTC. Translation: CTSSLFGPSRGGAGETQYF.

The chain combines TRBV7-9 with TRBJ1-1, with D perhaps TRBD1 (5 bases). This CDR3 has 15 amino acids. V lost 6 bases and J lost 1, with 15 bases in between. Germline loops: CDR1 SEHNR, CDR2 FQNEAQ (reference sequence). In DNA, the CDR3 is TGTGCCAGCAGATTGAAAGGGGAGGCGAACACTGAAGCTTTCTTT. This translates into CASRLKGEANTEAFF.

The rearrangement links TRBV24-1 to TRBJ2-7; TRBD2 aligns across 7 bases. J gave up 2 bases and V 4 bases, and 10 bases lay outside the gene matches. Germline CDR1 reads KGHDR; CDR2 reads SFDVKD. The CDR3 runs 16 residues. The CDR3 loop is CATSDPRGVQPYEQYF. The CDR3 DNA reads TGTGCCACCAGTGACCCCCGGGGGGTACAACCCTACGAGCAGTACTTC.

In its sample, this clonotype was seen many times. The J gene is TRBJ2-1, the V gene TRBV29-1; 9 positions match TRBD2. V lost 4 bases and J lost 6; bases outside the gene matches: 13. The CDR3 runs to 16 residues. Germline CDR1 is SQVTM and CDR2 is ANQGSEA. CDR3 loop: CSVGRLAGGASNEQFF. The CDR3 DNA reads TGCAGCGTTGGAAGGTTGGCGGGGGGGGCTTCCAATGAGCAGTTCTTC.